This T cell receptor beta chain was identified during a study of beta chain features in type 1 diabetes. Study-wide results and caveats: Among patients, naive, central memory and Treg TCRB repertoires appeared more similar than among healthy donors. The study found moderately but significantly shorter TCRB CDR3s in all four CD4+ subsets of Type 1 diabetes patients.

The investigators reverse transcribed all of the isolated RNA, so they sequenced expressed TCRB transcripts. The assay was immunoSEQ multiplex PCR, and TCRdb's table has in-frame clones only and misses some. The data show 200,000 to 300,000 clones, roughly 20% seen once. This clone was seen only a few times. Its cognate antigen is unknown. On average, the one heparinised blood draw given by each donor was about 100 mL. Once sorted, every population was more than 95% pure. Germline CDR1 MNHNY, CDR2 SVGAGI (reference sequence). Deletions cut 7 bases from V and 1 base from J, with 7 bases between. The CDR3 consists of 12 residues.

The source material was naive CD4+ T cells from blood. The clonotype was recovered from a middle-aged woman with type 1 diabetes. This chain uses TRBV6-6 with TRBJ2-5; D is unclear. The CDR3 DNA reads as TGTGCCAGCACCCTCAGCCAAGAGACCCAGTACTTC. Translation: CASTLSQETQYF.